This record covers a single T cell receptor (beta chain). Antigen unknown. The data are from a study of shared clonotypes between healthy human individuals. Whole-study results and caveats: Deeper or shallower sequencing was expected to change how clonotypes are shared among donors.

Several immunoSEQ plates received, in even portions, the genomic DNA of each subset. The authors loaded approximately 220 ng DNA, about 30,000 T cell genomes, into sorted-subset replicate PCRs. Here immunoSEQ multiplex PCR was the method, and the copy in TCRdb shows in-frame clones only, minus some. This table has roughly 2,000,000 clones, about 93% appearing once. Terminally differentiated effector memory CD45RA+ cells were left out of the naive CD8 fraction, which was CD45RO-negative and positively selected for CCR7. Each sample came from a Caucasian adult donor living in Nashville, Tennessee. Material: naive CD8+ T cells from PBMCs. The TCR comes from a man younger than 35 in good health. Some clones in this sample may be carry-over from other donors' samples.

DNA of the CDR3: TGTGCCAGCAGTGATGGGGACCCCTACGAGCAGTACTTC. This translates into CASSDGDPYEQYF. The V call is TRBV6-1, the J call TRBJ2-7, with D possibly being TRBD1 or TRBD2 (5 bases each). The germline V gene has CDR1 MNHNS and CDR2 SASEGT. The CDR3 contains 13 residues. V was pared by 3 bases and J by 2 bases, with 8 bases between.